The clone carrying this TCR beta chain was counted between two and nine times. Its antigen is not known. The sample belongs to a study of identical twins. General observations from the study: Analyses of zero insertions could be partly confounded by invariant MAIT and iNKT cells.

Healthy Caucasians provided all donations. Through template switching, a universal primer site was introduced, and the cDNA contained unique molecular identifiers. TCRdb re-derived calls from the 5' RACE reads in MiXCR, one entry per CDR3 protein. The sample includes 600,000 to 700,000 distinct CDR3 sequences, 21% of them seen just once. These data were also reused for a study on T cells expressing NK-cell markers. In that study: The CD3+CD56-NKG2C+ fraction of a handful of donors was likewise dominated by these clonotypes.

This TCR was sampled from a woman aged 18 to 35 in good health. The sequenced sample was PBMCs.

The CDR3: CSARDQGAGYEQFF. CDR3 in DNA: TGCAGTGCTAGAGATCAGGGAGCAGGGTATGAGCAGTTCTTC. This chain connects TRBV20-1 to TRBJ2-1; the D gene could be TRBD1 or TRBD2 (5 bases each). Germline V CDR1 and CDR2: DFQATT, SNEGSKA (reference sequence). Trimming shortened V by 0 bases and J by 8 bases, and 14 bases separated the two germline ends. This CDR3 region has 14 residues.